This T cell receptor beta chain was retrieved from a study of metastatic and nonmetastatic thyroid tumors. Prior to thyroid surgery, none of the patients had received any treatment. CDR1 is DFQATT, CDR2 SNEGSKA, per germline (reference sequence). This CDR3 has 11 residues. The ends were cut back, 3 bases at V and 7 bases at J, with 6 bases in the middle. TCRdb used MiXCR to call clones anew from the PCR reads. The table shows approximately 6,600 clones, with just under 30% occurring only once. This clonotype was obtained from a female donor with papillary thyroid cancer or a benign thyroid nodule (not recorded which). Some clones in this sample may be carry-over from other donors' samples. The sample consisted of adjacent normal tissue. The chain couples TRBV20-1 to TRBJ1-4, with D uncertain. In DNA form, the CDR3 reads TGCAGTGCTAGCCCGAGTGAAAAACTGTTTTTT. Its translation is CSASPSEKLFF.